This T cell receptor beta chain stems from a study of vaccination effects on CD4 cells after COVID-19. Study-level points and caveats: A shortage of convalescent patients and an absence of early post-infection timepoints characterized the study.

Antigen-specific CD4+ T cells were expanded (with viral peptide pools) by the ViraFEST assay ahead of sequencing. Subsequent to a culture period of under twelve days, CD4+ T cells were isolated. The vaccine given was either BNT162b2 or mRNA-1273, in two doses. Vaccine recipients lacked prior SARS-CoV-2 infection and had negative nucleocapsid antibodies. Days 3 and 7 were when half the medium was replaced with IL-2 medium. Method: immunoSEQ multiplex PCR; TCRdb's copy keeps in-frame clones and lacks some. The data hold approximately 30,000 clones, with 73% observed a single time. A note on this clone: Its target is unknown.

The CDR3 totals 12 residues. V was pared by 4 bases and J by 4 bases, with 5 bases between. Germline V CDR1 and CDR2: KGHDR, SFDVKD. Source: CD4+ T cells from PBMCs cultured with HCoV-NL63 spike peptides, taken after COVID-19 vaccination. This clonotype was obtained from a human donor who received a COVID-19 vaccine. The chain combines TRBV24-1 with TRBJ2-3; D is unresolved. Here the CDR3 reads CATSDRSDTQYF. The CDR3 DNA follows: TGTGCCACCAGTGACCGATCAGATACGCAGTATTTT.